These T cell receptor beta chains were read from a single sample in a study of CD8 T cells in ankylosing spondylitis. TCRdb redid the calling of the 5' RACE reads with MiXCR, one entry per CDR3 protein. Altogether roughly 350,000 distinct CDR3 sequences are present, roughly 8% being singletons, with the ten largest covering roughly 14%. The sequenced sample was blood, either unsorted or a sorted T cell fraction (not recorded which). These TCRs come from a male donor with ankylosing spondylitis. The CDR3 runs from the conserved cysteine through the conserved F or W. Fields, in order: D gene, V gene, J gene, clone size, CDR3 protein, CDR3 DNA. D genes are given only for firm matches. The size of a clone is reported for some rows only, either as once, few or many, or as a class for expanded clones.

D gene: -
V gene: TRBV7-9
J gene: TRBJ1-1
clone size: many
CDR3 protein: CASSTQVGGTKAFF
CDR3 DNA: TGTGCCAGCAGCACTCAAGTCGGGGGGACTAAAGCTTTCTTT

D gene: TRBD2
V gene: TRBV28
J gene: TRBJ2-1
clone size: many
CDR3 protein: CASSLAGGEYNEQFF
CDR3 DNA: TGTGCCAGCTCGCTAGCGGGAGGCGAGTACAATGAGCAGTTCTTC

D gene: -
V gene: TRBV4-2
J gene: TRBJ2-7
clone size: -
CDR3 protein: CASSQDPGAGSYEQYF
CDR3 DNA: TGTGCCAGCAGCCAAGATCCGGGGGCTGGCTCCTACGAGCAGTACTTC

D gene: -
V gene: TRBV7-2
J gene: TRBJ2-5
clone size: once
CDR3 protein: CASSLALAGQTNVETQYF
CDR3 DNA: TGTGCCAGCAGCTTAGCGTTGGCTGGCCAGACGAACGTAGAGACCCAGTACTTC

D gene: TRBD2
V gene: TRBV19
J gene: TRBJ2-7
clone size: -
CDR3 protein: CASRVRGGRSYEQYF
CDR3 DNA: TGTGCCAGTCGGGTTCGGGGCGGGAGATCCTACGAGCAGTACTTC

D gene: -
V gene: TRBV28
J gene: TRBJ2-1
clone size: few
CDR3 protein: CASRNRVTRTLAFF
CDR3 DNA: TGTGCCAGCAGAAATCGGGTGACTAGGACTCTCGCGTTCTTC

D gene: -
V gene: TRBV15
J gene: TRBJ1-5
clone size: -
CDR3 protein: CATSTSTDTWQGSVGNQPQHF
CDR3 DNA: TGTGCCACCAGCACTTCGACAGATACCTGGCAAGGGTCCGTGGGAAATCAGCCCCAGCATTTT

D gene: -
V gene: TRBV29-1
J gene: TRBJ1-3
clone size: many
CDR3 protein: CSVDAGNTIYF
CDR3 DNA: TGCAGCGTTGATGCTGGAAACACCATATATTTT

D gene: -
V gene: TRBV15
J gene: TRBJ2-7
clone size: -
CDR3 protein: CATSRDLQVAYEQYF
CDR3 DNA: TGTGCCACCAGCAGAGATTTACAGGTCGCCTACGAGCAGTACTTC

D gene: TRBD1
V gene: TRBV12-3/TRBV12-4
J gene: TRBJ2-1
clone size: few
CDR3 protein: CASSFGTGDEQFF
CDR3 DNA: TGTGCCAGCAGTTTCGGGACAGGGGATGAGCAGTTCTTC

D gene: TRBD1
V gene: TRBV18
J gene: TRBJ2-7
clone size: many
CDR3 protein: CASSTGTGAYEQYF
CDR3 DNA: TGTGCCAGCTCGACCGGGACAGGAGCCTACGAGCAGTACTTC